One and the same sample provided the 20 T cell receptor beta chains below, sequenced in a study of OX40 agonist ivuxolimab in advanced cancers. Libraries were prepared by immunoSEQ multiplex PCR; TCRdb keeps only in-frame clonotypes and omits some of them. In the table there are almost 50,000 clones, about 80% of which are singletons. Material: CD4+ or CD8+ T cells sorted from blood, obtained in a trial of the OX40 agonist ivuxolimab. All receptors derive from an adult with an advanced solid tumor such as melanoma, head and neck, liver or kidney cancer.

The chain joins TRBV6-5 to TRBJ1-5; D perhaps matches TRBD1 (5 bases). This CDR3 is built from 14 residues. Germline values: CDR1 MNHEY, CDR2 SVGAGI. V lost 8 bases, J lost 4 bases, and 15 bases lay in between. Here the CDR3 DNA reads TGTGCCAGCGCCAAACAGGCGTCTAATCAGCCCCAGCATTTT. This codes for CASAKQASNQPQHF.

The rearrangement links TRBV5-5 to TRBJ1-1; the D gene is possibly TRBD1 (5 bases). In germline, CDR1 is SGHKS, CDR2 YYEKEE (reference sequence). There are 17 residues in the CDR3. The V and J ends lost 3 bases and 1 base respectively, with 19 bases between them. The CDR3 here is CASSSPSRDVQNTEAFF. The DNA for the CDR3 is TGTGCCAGCAGCTCCCCGAGCCGGGACGTCCAGAACACTGAAGCTTTCTTT.

The V call is TRBV18, the J call TRBJ1-1, with D maybe TRBD1 (5 bases). Trimming stripped 0 bases from V and 2 bases from J, with 10 bases between. Germline CDR1 and CDR2: KGHSH and LQKENI. The CDR3 consists of 15 residues. For the CDR3, the DNA is TGTGCCAGCTCACCACCAGGAGGGGTAAACACTGAAGCTTTCTTT. It yields the protein CASSPPGGVNTEAFF.

This chain connects TRBV7-6 to TRBJ2-7, with 8 bases matching TRBD2. This CDR3 is built from 14 residues. CDR1 and CDR2 (germline): SGHVS, FNYEAQ. The V segment lost 2 bases and the J segment 5 bases; nucleotides outside the gene matches: 5. CDR3 residues: CASSLFSGDNEQYF. The CDR3 coding sequence is TGTGCCAGCAGCTTATTTAGCGGGGATAACGAGCAGTACTTC.

V is TRBV29-1 and J is TRBJ2-3; 7 nucleotides line up with TRBD1. CDR3 length equals 14 residues. Germline V CDR1 and CDR2: SQVTM, ANQGSEA. V shed 5 bases, J shed 0 bases, and the junction held 5 bases outside the gene matches. CDR3 coding DNA: TGCAGCGTTCTCAGACAGGGTAGCACAGATACGCAGTATTTT. Residues: CSVLRQGSTDTQYF.

The chain links TRBV6-1 to TRBJ1-2, with a tentative D call TRBD1 (5 bases). The V end lost 4 bases, the J end lost 6 bases, and 24 bases lay between the germline ends. Germline V gene sequence: CDR1 MNHNS, CDR2 SASEGT. This CDR3 region has 17 residues. CDR3 nucleotides: TGTGCCAGCAGTGTTACAACGGGACCCAACAAGCGGGATGGCTACACCTTC. This codes for CASSVTTGPNKRDGYTF.

The rearrangement joins TRBV6-1 to TRBJ1-4, with D perhaps matching TRBD1 (6 bases). The length of the CDR3 is 15 residues. Germline loops: CDR1 MNHNS, CDR2 SASEGT. Trimming left V 0 bases short and J 8 bases short, with 13 bases between. The CDR3 DNA is TGTGCCAGCAGTGAAGCGCCCAGGGGTTGGGAAAAACTGTTTTTT. Residues: CASSEAPRGWEKLFF.

V usage is TRBV7-2 and J usage is TRBJ1-5; TRBD1 aligns across 7 bases. This CDR3 has 15 residues. Looked up from germline, CDR1 is SGHTA and CDR2 is FQGNSA. The ends lost 5 bases at V and 3 bases at J; junction bases unmatched: 7. The CDR3 protein is CASSPQTGLNQPQHF. CDR3 nucleotides: TGTGCCAGCAGCCCCCAGACAGGGCTCAATCAGCCCCAGCATTTT. The full variable domain, in which reference TRBV7-2 and TRBJ1-5 provide the parts outside the CDR3, is GAGVSQSPSNKVTEKGKDVELRCDPISGHTALYWYRQSLGQGLEFLIYFQGNSAPDKSGLPSDRFSAERTGGSVSTLTIQRTQQEDSAVYLCASSPQTGLNQPQHFGDGTRLSIL.

The chain couples TRBV15 to TRBJ1-1, with D possibly matching TRBD1 (5 bases). Trimming stripped 1 base from V and 2 bases from J, with 5 bases between. The CDR3 contains 13 residues. Germline assignment: CDR1 LNHNV and CDR2 YYDKDF (reference sequence). The CDR3 region has the DNA TGTGCCACCAGCAGAGGGACAAACACTGAAGCTTTCTTT. Protein: CATSRGTNTEAFF.

This clone was picked up a small number of times. The rearrangement links TRBV28 to TRBJ2-7, with D hard to call. CDR1 and CDR2 from the germline V gene are MDHEN and SYDVKM. Trimming removed 2 bases at V and 4 bases at J, with 3 bases between. CDR3 length equals 11 residues. The CDR3 reads CASSLKYEQYF. The CDR3 bases are TGTGCCAGCAGTTTAAAGTACGAGCAGTACTTC.

This rearrangement joins TRBV2 to TRBJ2-5; tentatively, D is TRBD2 (5 bases). The length of the CDR3 is 13 residues. Germline V lookup: CDR1 SNHLY, CDR2 FYNNEI. V lost 7 bases and J 5 bases, leaving 14 bases between the germline ends. DNA of the CDR3: TGTGCCAGCATCCTGGAGGCGAGGGAGACCCAGTACTTC. This sequence encodes CASILEARETQYF.

The V call is TRBV18, the J call TRBJ1-2; D not certain. The CDR3 extends over 13 amino acids. Germline V lookup: CDR1 KGHSH, CDR2 LQKENI. V was pared by 4 bases and J by 1 base, with 7 bases between. CDR3 sequence: CASSLDRNYGYTF. CDR3 nucleotides: TGTGCCAGCTCACTAGACCGTAACTATGGCTACACCTTC.

The chain combines TRBV7-3 with TRBJ2-2; 8 positions match TRBD2. The CDR3 contains 16 residues. After removal of 5 bases from V and 1 base from J, the junction contained 6 bases not matched to a gene. Germline V gene data show CDR1 as SGHTA and CDR2 as FQGTGA. CDR3 protein: CASSLRAGGNTGELFF. The CDR3 nucleotides read TGTGCCAGCAGCCTCCGGGCGGGAGGGAACACCGGGGAGCTGTTTTTT.

This clone appeared a single time. The chain joins TRBV6-1 to TRBJ2-7, with 9 bases lining up with TRBD2. Trimming at V came to 1 base and at J to 3 bases, leaving 10 bases not matched to a gene. The germline V gene has CDR1 MNHNS and CDR2 SASEGT. The CDR3 consists of 17 residues. In DNA, the CDR3 is TGTGCCAGCAGTGAAGGAGGGGGCGGGAGGGCCTTCTACGAGCAGTACTTC. Its translation: CASSEGGGGRAFYEQYF.

This rearrangement joins TRBV10-3 to TRBJ2-3, with D possibly matching TRBD1 (5 bases). From germline, CDR1 is ENHRY and CDR2 SYGVKD. The V gene lost 11 bases and the J gene lost 6 bases, with 21 bases spanning the gap. The CDR3 contains 14 residues. The CDR3 DNA reads as TGTGCCTCCGCCCCTGGGGCGGCGTTGGATACGCAGTATTTT. Protein product: CASAPGAALDTQYF.

The chain combines TRBV6-6 with TRBJ1-1, with 8 bases fitting TRBD1. Unmatched junction bases numbered 5, after V lost 11 bases and J lost 3 bases. Germline CDR1 and CDR2: MNHNY and SVGAGI (reference sequence). The CDR3 has 12 amino acids. DNA of the CDR3: TGTGCCGGCGGGGACAGGCACACTGAAGCTTTCTTT. Protein: CAGGDRHTEAFF.

The chain is built from TRBV6-1 and TRBJ1-5; D gene unclear. The germline V gene encodes CDR1 MNHNS and CDR2 SASEGT. The germline V and J ends were trimmed by 4 bases and 0 bases, with 7 bases remaining between them. The CDR3 spans 14 residues. Here the CDR3 reads CASSVGSSNQPQHF. Written as DNA, the CDR3 is TGTGCCAGCAGTGTCGGGAGTAGCAATCAGCCCCAGCATTTT.

The CDR3 DNA is TGTGCCAGTAGTCCATCGAACAGGCCTACCCTCTATGGCTACACCTTC. The encoded protein is CASSPSNRPTLYGYTF. The chain links TRBV19 to TRBJ1-2, with a possible D match to TRBD1 (5 bases). This CDR3 has 16 amino acids. Germline CDR1 and CDR2: LNHDA and SQIVND (reference sequence). Trimming cost V 5 bases and J 4 bases, with 20 bases left between them.

This clone was observed a few times. V and J are TRBV19 and TRBJ2-7; unclear D gene. Trimming pared 3 bases from V and 3 bases from J, leaving 9 bases between. In germline, CDR1 is LNHDA, CDR2 SQIVND (reference sequence). This CDR3 is 13 amino acids long. The CDR3, as DNA: TGTGCCAGTAGTATCCTGGGCAACTACGAGCAGTACTTC. Its translation: CASSILGNYEQYF.

This chain uses TRBV4-2 with TRBJ1-4, with a possible D match to TRBD1 (5 bases). Germline V gene sequence: CDR1 LGHNA, CDR2 YNFKEQ. The CDR3 length is 16 residues. Deletions cut 4 bases from V and 7 bases from J, with 19 bases between. CDR3 residues: CASSPTGGTGVEKLFF. CDR3 coding DNA: TGTGCCAGCAGCCCTACTGGGGGTACGGGGGTTGAAAAACTGTTTTTT.